This T cell receptor beta chain was sequenced for a study of OX40 agonist ivuxolimab in advanced cancers. Overall study: Dose-escalation patients suffered from hepatocellular carcinoma, melanoma, renal cell or head and neck cancer.

Trimming removed 1 base at V and 4 bases at J, with 11 bases between. Per the germline V gene, CDR1 is GTSNPN and CDR2 is SVGIG (reference sequence). The CDR3 loop spans 14 amino acids. This clone was picked up one time. Using immunoSEQ multiplex PCR, the repertoire was profiled, and TCRdb retains in-frame clones only, with some absent. The data show under 150,000 clones, less than 95% seen once. This specimen was CD4+ or CD8+ T cells sorted from blood, taken in a trial of the OX40 agonist ivuxolimab. The sequence derives from an adult with an advanced solid tumor such as melanoma, head and neck, liver or kidney cancer. The rearrangement uses TRBV30 and TRBJ1-3; no clear D. CDR3: CAWSETTAGNTIYF. Written as DNA, the CDR3 is TGTGCCTGGAGTGAGACAACAGCAGGAAACACCATATATTTT. Full variable domain (outside the CDR3, taken from reference TRBV30 and TRBJ1-3): SQTIHQWPATLVQPVGSPLSLECTVEGTSNPNLYWYRQAAGRGLQLLFYSVGIGQISSEVPQNLSASRPQDRQFILSSKKLLLSDSGFYLCAWSETTAGNTIYFGEGSWLTVV.